The TCR beta chain described here comes from a study of memory CD4+ T cells and cytomegalovirus serostatus. Some clones are missing from TCRdb's copy, which holds only in-frame ones; the method was immunoSEQ multiplex PCR. The sample contains around 50,000 clones, roughly three quarters of which appear only once. The sort gate was single viable CD3+CD4+CD8-CD45RO+ cells for memory CD4+ T cells. The CDR3 consists of 17 residues. The germline V gene encodes CDR1 MGHRA and CDR2 YSYEKL. The ends lost 6 bases at V and 3 bases at J; junction bases unmatched: 15. This clonotype originated in an adult in good health and CMV-seronegative. The specimen sequenced was memory CD4+ T cells from blood. The chain joins TRBV4-1 to TRBJ2-3; TRBD1 matches 7 bases. This CDR3 is CASSLKPGQPVTDTQYF. The CDR3, as DNA: TGCGCCAGCAGTCTCAAACCGGGACAGCCGGTTACAGATACGCAGTATTTT.